This TCR beta chain was identified in a study of beta chain features in type 1 diabetes. The authors sorted CD4+ naive, central memory, regulatory and stem cell-like memory cells via CD45RO/CCR7/CD25/CD127/CD95/CD27. Sort purity for all populations was recorded as exceeding 98%. Concerning this clone: Its antigen is not identified.

V lost 2 bases and J lost 0, with 10 bases in between. This CDR3 spans 15 amino acids. Germline V lookup: CDR1 SGHNT, CDR2 YYREEE (reference sequence). Broader study findings: The study found fewer insertions and more deletions at VDJ junctions in type 1 diabetes patients. For Type 1 diabetes patients, all four CD4+ subsets carried TCRB CDR3s that were moderately but significantly shorter. The influence of HLA type on TCRB rearrangement stayed undetermined.

The investigators reverse transcribed all of the isolated RNA, so they sequenced expressed TCRB transcripts. Repertoires were generated with immunoSEQ multiplex PCR, while TCRdb's copy carries only in-frame clones and drops some. Among about 340,000 clones, roughly 13% were seen once, and the ten largest hold 0.013% to 0.015%. This rearrangement joins TRBV5-4 to TRBJ2-3; weak D call: TRBD2 (5 bases). This TCR was sampled from a young woman with type 1 diabetes. Sequenced sample: naive CD4+ T cells from blood. The CDR3 is CASSLVAFSTDTQYF. In nucleotides, the CDR3 is TGTGCCAGCAGCTTAGTAGCGTTTAGCACAGATACGCAGTATTTT.